The T cell receptor beta chain under discussion was sequenced for a study of Ad26.COV2.S vaccination and SARS-CoV-2 variants. Treatment denoted: 15 to 20 received Ad26.COV2.S at low or high dose, single or two shots; 5 received placebo; per-sample allocation not given. Repertoires come from day 63 after the first vaccine or placebo injection. General study points: It was vaccine recipients, not placebo recipients, who had the higher spike-specific TCR breadth. Quantification of TCR breadth and depth may have yielded underestimates of total T cell responses.

This clone has just a few counts. Its antigen remains unknown. This CDR3 is 16 amino acids long. CDR1 and CDR2 (germline): MNHNY, SVGAGI (reference sequence). V trimming: 4 bases; J trimming: 0 bases; junction bases outside the gene matches: 3. Assay used: immunoSEQ multiplex PCR; TCRdb lists only in-frame clones, some missing. The data contain around 320,000 clones, 85% of them singletons. This sequence was found in a person aged 18-65 years who received the Ad26.COV2.S COVID-19 vaccine or a placebo. The chain recombines TRBV6-6 with TRBJ1-6; TRBD1 matches 7 bases. The specimen was peripheral blood, collected in a trial of Ad26.COV2.S vaccine versus placebo. CDR3 sequence (DNA): TGTGCCAGCAGTTCCCCAGGGGGCTCCTATAATTCACCCCTCCACTTT. It codes for CASSSPGGSYNSPLHF.